This T cell receptor beta chain is from a study of blood T cell repertoires in COVID-19. At the level of the study: Acute-phase and convalescent COVID-19 samples originated in the United States, Italy and Spain. In each case, the material was cDNA or gDNA derived from T cells, B-cell-depleted T cells, or PBMCs.

CDR1 is MRHNA and CDR2 is SNTAGT in the germline V gene. The CDR3 runs 14 residues. J was trimmed by 2 bases and V by 2 bases; bases with no gene match: 1. Sequencing was performed with immunoSEQ multiplex PCR; in TCRdb, only in-frame clones are kept and a portion is missing. The data contain about 74,000 clones, 70% to 90% of them seen just once; the ten biggest clones take up approximately 1.9%. Sequencing input: peripheral blood. The sequence derives from a woman of 80 years or more with active or convalescent COVID-19. This chain links TRBV6-4 with TRBJ1-1; 8 bases align to TRBD1. CDR3 bases: TGTGCCAGCAGTGACGGGACAGGTAACACTGAAGCTTTCTTT. It specifies CASSDGTGNTEAFF.